These T cell receptor beta chains were read from a single sample in a study of blood T cell repertoires in COVID-19. The data were produced by immunoSEQ multiplex PCR, yet TCRdb's version contains in-frame clones alone and is incomplete. The table includes 150,000 or so clones, roughly four fifths detected once. Sequences were obtained from peripheral blood. Receptors originate from a human donor with acute or convalescent COVID-19. The donor label of this sample is uncertain. Each CDR3 is given with its conserved first and last residue. The D gene is left open where the match is weak. Expanded clones are given a class, and other clones once, few, many or no size at all.

clone size	V gene	J gene	D gene	CDR3 protein	CDR3 DNA
few	TRBV27	TRBJ1-2	.	CASSLAGTVDGYTF	TGTGCCAGCAGTTTAGCAGGTACAGTGGATGGCTACACCTTC
few	TRBV5-1	TRBJ2-7	.	CASRTAALGEQYF	TGCGCCAGCAGAACTGCAGCGCTGGGCGAGCAGTACTTC
few	TRBV19	TRBJ1-6	.	CASSIVQGYNSPLHF	TGTGCCAGTAGTATAGTCCAGGGCTATAATTCACCCCTCCACTTT
.	TRBV5-1	TRBJ1-2	.	CASSLSGGSYGYTF	TGCGCCAGCAGCTTGAGCGGAGGGAGTTATGGCTACACCTTC
.	TRBV4-3	TRBJ1-1	.	CASSQGTMNTEAFF	TGCGCCAGCAGCCAAGGCACAATGAACACTGAAGCTTTCTTT
.	TRBV19	TRBJ1-2	.	CASKGGTYYGYTF	TGTGCCAGTAAGGGGGGGACATACTATGGCTACACCTTC
.	TRBV7-6	TRBJ1-5	.	CASSFSSGQPQHF	TGTGCCAGCAGCTTCTCCTCGGGGCAGCCCCAGCATTTT
.	TRBV11-2	TRBJ1-1	TRBD1	CASSSTGTGGDTEAFF	TGTGCCAGCAGCTCAACCGGGACAGGGGGGGACACTGAAGCTTTCTTT
.	TRBV12-3/TRBV12-4	TRBJ1-2	TRBD1	CASSRGTGAGYTF	TGTGCCAGCAGTCGAGGGACAGGGGCTGGCTACACCTTC
.	TRBV5-6	TRBJ2-3	TRBD1	CASSKGAKPSTDTQYF	TGTGCCAGCAGCAAGGGGGCGAAGCCTAGCACAGATACGCAGTATTTT
.	TRBV15	TRBJ2-3	TRBD2	CATSRSLADYQSVGTDTQYF	TGTGCCACCAGCAGATCTCTAGCGGACTATCAATCCGTTGGCACAGATACGCAGTATTTT
.	TRBV14	TRBJ1-5	.	CASSPPGGNQPQHF	TGTGCCAGCAGCCCCCCCGGTGGCAATCAGCCCCAGCATTTT
once	TRBV25-1	TRBJ2-5	TRBD2	CASSDPASGLYQETQYF	TGTGCCAGCAGTGACCCCGCTAGCGGGCTGTACCAAGAGACCCAGTACTTC
few	TRBV6-2/TRBV6-3	TRBJ1-1	TRBD1	CASTYRGFAEAFF	TGTGCCAGCACTTACAGGGGTTTCGCTGAAGCTTTCTTT
.	TRBV7-8	TRBJ1-4	.	CASSFGSGNEKLFF	TGTGCCAGCAGCTTTGGCTCTGGTAATGAAAAACTGTTTTTT
.	TRBV10-2	TRBJ2-5	.	CASSDPTGKYF	TGCGCCAGCAGTGATCCAACGGGGAAGTACTTC
.	TRBV6-5	TRBJ1-2	TRBD1	CASSRTRGRSYGYTF	TGTGCCAGCAGCCGTACAAGGGGGCGCAGCTATGGCTACACCTTC
few	TRBV30	TRBJ1-2	.	CAWSVRRDYGYTF	TGTGCCTGGAGTGTACGGAGAGACTATGGCTACACCTTC
few	TRBV19	TRBJ1-2	.	CASTPEGMSYGYTF	TGTGCCAGTACCCCTGAGGGAATGAGCTATGGCTACACCTTC
.	TRBV7-2	TRBJ1-1	.	CASRIKRGTTEAFF	TGTGCCAGCAGAATTAAAAGGGGGACCACTGAAGCTTTCTTT
.	TRBV30	TRBJ1-4	.	CAWSVGGTRREKLFF	TGTGCCTGGAGTGTAGGGGGAACCAGAAGGGAAAAACTGTTTTTT
.	TRBV6-1	TRBJ1-2	.	CASSEALPGTGYTF	TGTGCCAGCAGTGAAGCGCTTCCGGGAACTGGCTACACCTTC
.	TRBV7-2	TRBJ2-7	.	CASSLTTTGYEQYF	TGTGCCAGCAGCTTAACCACGACAGGTTACGAGCAGTACTTC
.	TRBV7-6	TRBJ2-7	TRBD1	CASSPGTGEYEQYF	TGTGCCAGCAGCCCCGGGACAGGGGAGTACGAGCAGTACTTC
.	TRBV28	TRBJ1-2	.	CASSRPPQGGYTF	TGTGCCAGCAGCCGTCCGCCCCAGGGTGGCTACACCTTC
.	TRBV4-2	TRBJ2-5	TRBD2	CASSQDRGGGMKETQYF	TGTGCCAGCAGCCAAGATCGTGGCGGGGGGATGAAAGAGACCCAGTACTTC
once	TRBV5-4	TRBJ1-5	.	CASSLDPAIGQPQHF	TGTGCCAGCAGCTTGGATCCTGCCATCGGGCAGCCCCAGCATTTT
.	TRBV6-5	TRBJ2-3	.	CASGGQELTDTQYF	TGTGCCAGCGGAGGGCAGGAGCTAACAGATACGCAGTATTTT
.	TRBV6-2/TRBV6-3	TRBJ2-7	.	CASSYRGEQYF	TGTGCCAGCAGTTACAGGGGCGAGCAGTACTTC